This TCR beta chain was captured in a study of T cell repertoires in cytomegalovirus infection. Study conclusions and caveats: Carriage of CMV together with the relevant HLA was identifiable through cumulative public TCR beta family frequency. HLA-C-restricted, CMV-specific TCR beta clonotypes were dominant ex vivo.

MiXCR, run by TCRdb on the reads, gives a single entry per CDR3 protein. The data hold around 290,000 distinct CDR3 sequences, with 25% observed a single time. Regarding this clonotype: Its specificity is unknown.

V lost 0 bases and J lost 2, with 7 bases in between. The CDR3 sequence is 14 residues long. Germline loops: CDR1 MNHEY, CDR2 SVGAGI. This rearrangement joins TRBV6-5 to TRBJ1-1, with unresolved D. Sequencing was performed on PBMCs. The clonotype was recovered from a human donor in good health (CMV status not recorded). Some clones in this sample may be carry-over from other donors' samples. In DNA, the CDR3 is TGTGCCAGCAGTTACTCGCGGCCAAACACTGAAGCTTTCTTT. Its translation is CASSYSRPNTEAFF.